The clone carrying this T cell receptor (beta chain) showed up just a few times. In the authors' workflow: It was from reference gene primer amplification that nucleated cell counts were estimated. Sequencing was performed with immunoSEQ multiplex PCR; in TCRdb, only in-frame clones are kept and a portion is missing. That table supplies the V and J calls and clone size; D and trimming were determined from the DNA. Of around 8,800 clones in the sample, roughly nine tenths are singletons; the top ten hold 7.5% to 9.5%. The CDR3 has 12 amino acids. Germline assignment: CDR1 LNHDA and CDR2 SQIVND (reference sequence). Trimming removed 8 bases at V and 5 bases at J, with 11 bases between. The source of the sample is a study of blood T cell repertoires in COVID-19. Study details: Material from acute and convalescent COVID-19 was sourced from the United States, Italy and Spain.

The specimen was peripheral blood. This clonotype was obtained from a man in his fifties or sixties with acute or convalescent COVID-19. The chain has TRBV19 and TRBJ2-3; the D is unclear. CDR3: CASVGRLDTQYF. CDR3 DNA sequence: TGTGCCAGTGTTGGGCGCCTAGATACGCAGTATTTT.